The 15 T cell receptor beta chains in this list originate from one sample, sequenced in a study of CD8+ T cells in alopecia areata. Extraction of RNA preceded its reverse transcription into cDNA, which served as the sequencing template. Repertoires were generated with immunoSEQ multiplex PCR, while TCRdb's copy carries only in-frame clones and drops some. The sample lists about 220,000 clones, 50% to 70% occurring once. Treatment here: oral pan-JAK inhibitor, 5-10 mg twice daily. The sequencing here drew on CD4+ T cells sorted from blood, taken at week 4, from a patient treated with tofacitinib. Receptors originate from a human donor with alopecia areata.

The chain couples TRBV11-2 to TRBJ1-1, with 8 bases aligning to TRBD1. The length of the CDR3 is 14 residues. V shed 2 bases, J shed 4 bases, and the junction held 3 bases outside the gene matches. CDR1 is SGHAT, CDR2 FQNNGV, per germline. CDR3 nucleotides: TGTGCCAGCAGCTTATCAGGGGGCGGCACTGAAGCTTTCTTT. The encoded protein is CASSLSGGGTEAFF.

Only a few counts were recorded for this clone. The chain combines TRBV30 with TRBJ1-6; the match to TRBD1 covers 7 bases. The CDR3 runs to 14 residues. The germline gives CDR1 GTSNPN, CDR2 SVGIG (reference sequence). Unmatched junction bases numbered 8, after V lost 6 bases and J lost 6 bases. The DNA of the CDR3 is TGTGCCTGCTCCTTAAGGGACAGTAATTCACCCCTCCACTTT. Translating gives CACSLRDSNSPLHF.

The chain employs TRBV12-5 and TRBJ1-1; D is undetermined. V lost 2 bases to trimming and J lost 1 base, with 11 bases between them. This CDR3 is built from 15 residues. Looked up from germline, CDR1 is LGHNT and CDR2 is FRNRAP. CDR3 loop: CASGLWGVGNTEAFF. The CDR3 region has the DNA TGTGCTAGTGGTTTGTGGGGTGTTGGGAACACTGAAGCTTTCTTT.

This clone was recorded a few times. The gene calls are TRBV30 and TRBJ1-2; D unresolved. This CDR3 contains 14 residues. Trimming shortened V by 8 bases and J by 0 bases, and 16 bases separated the two germline ends. Germline loops: CDR1 GTSNPN, CDR2 SVGIG (reference sequence). CDR3 region: CAGPLFSANYGYTF. CDR3 nucleotides: TGTGCCGGACCTTTGTTCAGCGCTAACTATGGCTACACCTTC.

This clone was counted many times. The chain couples TRBV7-3 to TRBJ2-3, with D tentatively TRBD2 (6 bases). CDR3 length equals 15 residues. Germline V lookup: CDR1 SGHTA, CDR2 FQGTGA. Deletions cut 5 bases from V and 1 base from J, with 13 bases between. The CDR3 DNA sequence: TGTGCCAGCAGCCTTCTAGCGACTCGCACAGATACGCAGTATTTT. It specifies CASSLLATRTDTQYF. The entire variable domain, with the rest obtained from reference TRBV7-3 and TRBJ2-3, is as follows: GAGVSQTPSNKVTEKGKYVELRCDPISGHTALYWYRQSLGQGPEFLIYFQGTGAADDSGLPNDRFFAVRPEGSVSTLKIQRTERGDSAVYLCASSLLATRTDTQYFGPGTRLTVL.

This chain's CDR3 is CASSPYKGARYGYTF. The CDR3, as DNA: TGTGCCAGCAGCCCATATAAGGGGGCGCGGTATGGCTACACCTTC. The rearrangement joins TRBV14 to TRBJ1-2; 7 nucleotides line up with TRBD1. The CDR3 is made up of 15 amino acids. Germline CDR1 reads SGHDN; CDR2 reads FVKESK. After removal of 4 bases from V and 5 bases from J, the junction contained 10 bases not matched to a gene. Combining the CDR3 with reference TRBV14 and TRBJ1-2 gives the whole variable domain EAGVTQFPSHSVIEKGQTVTLRCDPISGHDNLYWYRRVMGKEIKFLLHFVKESKQDESGMPNNRFLAERTGGTYSTLKVQPAELEDSGVYFCASSPYKGARYGYTFGSGTRLTVV.

This clone has only a few counts. The chain combines TRBV11-2 with TRBJ2-3, with TRBD1 matching over 8 bases. Germline V gene data show CDR1 as SGHAT and CDR2 as FQNNGV. CDR3 size: 15 residues. The V segment lost 5 bases and the J segment 3 bases; nucleotides outside the gene matches: 7. DNA for the CDR3: TGTGCCAGCAGCCCTGACAGGGGTATGACAGATACGCAGTATTTT. Its protein product is CASSPDRGMTDTQYF.

In this sample, this clone turned up many times. V usage is TRBV19 and J usage is TRBJ1-5; D is perhaps TRBD1 (5 bases). The CDR3 is 15 residues long. Germline CDR1 is LNHDA and CDR2 is SQIVND (reference sequence). V was clipped by 7 bases and J by 4 bases, with 17 bases between them. CDR3 sequence (DNA): TGTGCCAGTAAATCCCCGGCGGGGACGAATCAGCCCCAGCATTTT. Encoded protein: CASKSPAGTNQPQHF.

V gene TRBV11-2 combines with J gene TRBJ1-2; a possible D gene is TRBD1 (5 bases). V was clipped by 3 bases and J by 4 bases, with 9 bases between them. The CDR3 sequence is 13 residues long. Per the germline V gene, CDR1 is SGHAT and CDR2 is FQNNGV. The CDR3 reads CASSLGETYGYTF. In DNA form, the CDR3 reads TGTGCCAGCAGCTTGGGGGAGACCTATGGCTACACCTTC.

This chain links TRBV4-3 with TRBJ1-2; 7 bases match TRBD1. V lost 0 bases and J lost 4; bases outside the gene matches: 2. Looked up from germline, CDR1 is LGHNA and CDR2 is YSLEER. The CDR3 loop spans 14 amino acids. This CDR3 is CASSQDRGAYGYTF. CDR3 bases: TGCGCCAGCAGCCAAGACAGGGGGGCCTATGGCTACACCTTC.

This clone came up once. The rearrangement links TRBV9 to TRBJ2-7, with a tentative D call TRBD1 (5 bases). The CDR3 extends over 14 amino acids. The germline gives CDR1 SGDLS, CDR2 YYNGEE. Trimming removed 0 bases from V and 2 bases from J, with 9 bases in between. In nucleotides, the CDR3 is TGTGCCAGCAGCGTAGCCGCAGGGACCTACGAGCAGTACTTC. Amino acid sequence: CASSVAAGTYEQYF.

The V call is TRBV30, the J call TRBJ2-3, with a weak D call TRBD2 (6 bases). The CDR3 spans 14 residues. CDR1 is GTSNPN, CDR2 SVGIG, per germline (reference sequence). With 4 bases removed from V and 6 bases from J, the gap between germline ends came to 17 bases. CDR3 DNA sequence: TGTGCCTGGAACACCCTAGCGTCAATGGATACGCAGTATTTT. This encodes CAWNTLASMDTQYF.

Details on this clone: The same CDR3 is also encoded by other DNA sequences in this sample. The chain uses TRBV30 and TRBJ1-1; D is unresolved. The V and J ends lost 3 bases and 1 base respectively, with 9 bases between them. Germline V gene lookup returns CDR1 GTSNPN and CDR2 SVGIG (reference sequence). The CDR3 length is 13 residues. CDR3 in DNA: TGTGCCTGGAGCAGACAAGGGAACACTGAAGCTTTCTTT. Translation gives CAWSRQGNTEAFF.

V is TRBV29-1 and J is TRBJ1-3, with D possibly TRBD1 on 5 matching bases. V was pared by 3 bases and J by 0 bases, with 9 bases between. From germline, CDR1 is SQVTM and CDR2 ANQGSEA. There are 14 residues in the CDR3. This CDR3 reads CSVDAGISGNTIYF. The CDR3 region has the DNA TGCAGCGTTGATGCAGGGATCTCTGGAAACACCATATATTTT.

The chain links TRBV19 to TRBJ1-2; D is unresolved. V lost 7 bases and J 2 bases, leaving 8 bases between the germline ends. The CDR3 covers 12 residues. The V gene's germline CDR1 is LNHDA and CDR2 SQIVND (reference sequence). CDR3 DNA: TGTGCCAGTATGGGGAGGAACTATGGCTACACCTTC. This codes for CASMGRNYGYTF.